This TCR beta chain was observed in a study of blood T cell repertoires in COVID-19. About the study: The cDNA or gDNA used as material had been derived from T cells, B-cell-depleted T cells, or PBMCs.

Original methodology: The authors estimated nucleated cell counts from reference gene primer amplification. Only in-frame clones appear in the TCRdb table, and some are missing; sequencing was by immunoSEQ multiplex PCR. Clone size and the V and J calls come from that table; the DNA yielded D and trimming. The sample records over 85,000 clones, over 80% being singletons. The CDR3 is 14 amino acids. Unmatched junction bases numbered 6, after V lost 5 bases and J lost 4 bases. Germline CDR1 reads SGHAT; CDR2 reads FQNNGV. The chain recombines TRBV11-2 with TRBJ1-1; 8 bases are a match to TRBD1. The TCR originated in a man in his fifties or sixties with acute or convalescent COVID-19. Input material: peripheral blood. CDR3 loop: CASSLGQGSTEAFF. DNA of the CDR3: TGTGCCAGCAGCCTCGGACAGGGAAGCACTGAAGCTTTCTTT.